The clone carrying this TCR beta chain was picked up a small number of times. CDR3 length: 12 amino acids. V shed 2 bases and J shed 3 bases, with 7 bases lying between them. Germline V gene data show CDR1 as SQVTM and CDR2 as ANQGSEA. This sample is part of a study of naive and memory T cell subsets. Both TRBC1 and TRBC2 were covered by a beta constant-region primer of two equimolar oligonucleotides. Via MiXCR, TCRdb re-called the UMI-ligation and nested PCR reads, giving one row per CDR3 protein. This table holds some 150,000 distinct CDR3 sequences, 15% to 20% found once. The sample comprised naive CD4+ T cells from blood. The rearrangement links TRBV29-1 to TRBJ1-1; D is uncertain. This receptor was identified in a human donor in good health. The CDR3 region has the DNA TGCAGCGTTGAAAGCGCGGACACTGAAGCTTTCTTT. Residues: CSVESADTEAFF.